This T cell receptor beta chain emerged from a study of shared clonotypes between healthy human individuals. Over several immunoSEQ plates, each subset's genomic DNA was distributed in even portions. Sequencing used immunoSEQ multiplex PCR; TCRdb keeps in-frame clones, though not all of them. The sample includes approximately 1.9 million clones, around 95% seen only once; the top ten take around 1.7%. Remarks on this clone: What it recognizes is unknown.

Between the trimmed V and J ends, which lost 2 bases and 2 bases, there was a span of 10 bases. CDR3 size: 14 residues. Germline V CDR1 and CDR2: LNHDA, SQIVND (reference sequence). Study findings and constraints: Investigators collected only blood, and repertoires in tissues likely differ.

CD45RO-negative, CCR7-positively selected cells formed the naive CD8 fraction, excluding terminally differentiated effector memory CD45RA+ cells. The sequence was collected from a man between 18 and 35 years old in good health. Some clones in this sample may be carry-over from other donors' samples. The V call is TRBV19, the J call TRBJ2-7; D assignment may be TRBD1 or TRBD2 (5 bases each). Sequencing was performed on naive CD8+ T cells from PBMCs. CDR3 region: CASSIRGAAYEQYF. The CDR3 bases are TGTGCCAGTAGTATAAGAGGGGCAGCCTACGAGCAGTACTTC. The full variable domain, rest sourced from reference TRBV19 and TRBJ2-7, is DGGITQSPKYLFRKEGQNVTLSCEQNLNHDAMYWYRQDPGQGLRLIYYSQIVNDFQKGDIAEGYSVSREKKESFPLTVTSAQKNPTAFYLCASSIRGAAYEQYFGPGTRLTVT.